The rows below give T cell receptor beta chains drawn from one sample of a study of T-cell reconstitution after alpha-beta-depleted transplantation in children. One entry per CDR3 protein, called by TCRdb with MiXCR from the PCR reads. The sample contains 190,000 or so distinct CDR3 sequences, roughly 6.8% of which appear only once. The sample was PBMCs from the stem cell graft donor, taken from the stem cell graft. These receptor sequences come from a human donor who donated a stem cell graft to a child with Wiskott-Aldrich syndrome. Both conserved end residues are part of each CDR3. A D gene is named only where the DNA matches it firmly. Part of the rows lack a size; the others show once, few, many or a class for expanded clones.

J gene: TRBJ2-1
V gene: TRBV18
clone size: -
D gene: TRBD1
CDR3 protein: CASSAPGQLNVEQFF
CDR3 DNA: TGTGCCAGCTCAGCACCGGGACAGTTAAATGTTGAGCAGTTCTTC

J gene: TRBJ2-5
V gene: TRBV7-9
clone size: many
D gene: -
CDR3 protein: CASSPLGDQETQYF
CDR3 DNA: TGTGCCAGCAGCCCGCTGGGGGATCAAGAGACCCAGTACTTC

J gene: TRBJ1-5
V gene: TRBV28
clone size: many
D gene: TRBD1
CDR3 protein: CALSQGGLGNQPQHF
CDR3 DNA: TGTGCCCTATCACAGGGGGGGCTAGGGAATCAGCCCCAGCATTTT

J gene: TRBJ1-5
V gene: TRBV20-1
clone size: many
D gene: -
CDR3 protein: CSATDRSNQPQHF
CDR3 DNA: TGCAGTGCTACCGACAGATCCAATCAGCCCCAGCATTTT

J gene: TRBJ2-1
V gene: TRBV5-1
clone size: -
D gene: TRBD2
CDR3 protein: CASTEASGYNEQFF
CDR3 DNA: TGCGCCAGCACAGAGGCTAGCGGCTACAATGAGCAGTTCTTC

J gene: TRBJ2-7
V gene: TRBV4-3
clone size: many
D gene: TRBD2
CDR3 protein: CASSPVAGTYEQYF
CDR3 DNA: TGCGCCAGCAGCCCGGTAGCGGGTACCTACGAGCAGTACTTC

J gene: TRBJ2-5
V gene: TRBV27
clone size: many
D gene: -
CDR3 protein: CASSPGTRGETQYF
CDR3 DNA: TGTGCCAGCAGTCCTGGGACGAGAGGGGAGACCCAGTACTTC

J gene: TRBJ2-1
V gene: TRBV6-6
clone size: many
D gene: -
CDR3 protein: CASTLSSYNEQFF
CDR3 DNA: TGTGCCAGCACGTTAAGCTCCTACAATGAGCAGTTCTTC

J gene: TRBJ2-1
V gene: TRBV3-1
clone size: few
D gene: TRBD1
CDR3 protein: CASSQDLIPGQGQFF
CDR3 DNA: TGTGCCAGCAGCCAAGATCTAATCCCGGGACAGGGGCAGTTCTTC

J gene: TRBJ2-1
V gene: TRBV5-1
clone size: many
D gene: -
CDR3 protein: CASSLEGITWQQFF
CDR3 DNA: TGCGCCAGCAGCTTGGAAGGGATTACATGGCAGCAGTTCTTC

J gene: TRBJ1-5
V gene: TRBV20-1
clone size: many
D gene: TRBD1
CDR3 protein: CSAKTGRSNQPQHF
CDR3 DNA: TGCAGTGCCAAGACAGGGCGAAGCAATCAGCCCCAGCATTTT

J gene: TRBJ2-3
V gene: TRBV7-9
clone size: many
D gene: TRBD2
CDR3 protein: CASSPGGDTQYF
CDR3 DNA: TGTGCCAGCAGTCCCGGGGGGGATACGCAGTATTTT

J gene: TRBJ2-5
V gene: TRBV5-6
clone size: many
D gene: -
CDR3 protein: CASSEPGTPETQYF
CDR3 DNA: TGTGCCAGCAGCGAACCCGGGACACCCGAGACCCAGTACTTC

J gene: TRBJ2-6
V gene: TRBV4-2
clone size: few
D gene: -
CDR3 protein: CASSQDLRGTGANVLTF
CDR3 DNA: TGTGCCAGCAGCCAAGATTTGAGGGGAACTGGGGCCAACGTCCTGACTTTC

J gene: TRBJ2-3
V gene: TRBV12-3/TRBV12-4
clone size: many
D gene: -
CDR3 protein: CASRGTSGDTQYF
CDR3 DNA: TGTGCCAGCAGGGGAACTAGTGGAGATACGCAGTATTTT

J gene: TRBJ1-2
V gene: TRBV7-9
clone size: many
D gene: TRBD1
CDR3 protein: CASSLPGGDGYTF
CDR3 DNA: TGTGCCAGCAGCTTACCAGGGGGCGATGGCTACACCTTC

J gene: TRBJ1-2
V gene: TRBV27
clone size: many
D gene: TRBD1
CDR3 protein: CASTSGGAGFYGYTF
CDR3 DNA: TGTGCCAGCACCTCAGGGGGCGCAGGGTTCTATGGCTACACCTTC

J gene: TRBJ2-2
V gene: TRBV7-9
clone size: -
D gene: -
CDR3 protein: CASSLDRDGELFF
CDR3 DNA: TGTGCCAGCAGCTTAGACCGGGACGGGGAGCTGTTTTTT

J gene: TRBJ1-1
V gene: TRBV12-3/TRBV12-4
clone size: many
D gene: -
CDR3 protein: CASSHWVNTEAFF
CDR3 DNA: TGTGCCAGCTCCCACTGGGTGAACACTGAAGCTTTCTTT

J gene: TRBJ2-7
V gene: TRBV4-3
clone size: many
D gene: -
CDR3 protein: CASSNSGFHEQYF
CDR3 DNA: TGCGCCAGCAGCAATTCTGGGTTCCACGAGCAGTACTTC

J gene: TRBJ2-7
V gene: TRBV12-3/TRBV12-4
clone size: many
D gene: TRBD1
CDR3 protein: CASTQSDRSYEQYF
CDR3 DNA: TGTGCCAGCACTCAATCGGACAGGTCCTACGAGCAGTACTTC

J gene: TRBJ2-1
V gene: TRBV30
clone size: many
D gene: TRBD2
CDR3 protein: CAWSPGTRSDNEQFF
CDR3 DNA: TGTGCCTGGAGTCCCGGGACTAGGAGCGACAATGAGCAGTTCTTC

J gene: TRBJ1-2
V gene: TRBV29-1
clone size: many
D gene: TRBD1
CDR3 protein: CSVSGQGSYGYTF
CDR3 DNA: TGCAGCGTTTCGGGACAGGGTTCCTATGGCTACACCTTC

J gene: TRBJ2-7
V gene: TRBV4-2
clone size: -
D gene: TRBD2
CDR3 protein: CASSQFTGTSGRTSYEQYF
CDR3 DNA: TGTGCCAGCAGCCAATTTACCGGGACTAGCGGGAGAACCTCCTACGAGCAGTACTTC

J gene: TRBJ2-2
V gene: TRBV5-1
clone size: many
D gene: -
CDR3 protein: CASSWTVSTGELFF
CDR3 DNA: TGCGCCAGCAGCTGGACAGTCTCCACCGGGGAGCTGTTTTTT

J gene: TRBJ1-5
V gene: TRBV5-1
clone size: -
D gene: -
CDR3 protein: CASSLGDGNNQPQHF
CDR3 DNA: TGCGCCAGCAGCTTGGGGGACGGCAACAATCAGCCCCAGCATTTT

J gene: TRBJ1-6
V gene: TRBV7-9
clone size: many
D gene: -
CDR3 protein: CASSLLRGANSPLHF
CDR3 DNA: TGTGCCAGCAGCCTCCTCCGGGGCGCAAATTCACCCCTCCACTTT

J gene: TRBJ1-2
V gene: TRBV5-6
clone size: -
D gene: TRBD1
CDR3 protein: CASSWGDRGRGYTF
CDR3 DNA: TGTGCCAGCAGCTGGGGGGACAGGGGGCGCGGCTACACCTTC

J gene: TRBJ1-1
V gene: TRBV20-1
clone size: many
D gene: -
CDR3 protein: CSARSDRTNTEAFF
CDR3 DNA: TGCAGTGCTAGAAGTGACAGAACGAACACTGAAGCTTTCTTT

J gene: TRBJ2-3
V gene: TRBV7-2
clone size: -
D gene: TRBD2
CDR3 protein: CASSLEASGSMTDTQYF
CDR3 DNA: TGTGCCAGCAGCTTAGAGGCTAGCGGGAGTATGACAGATACGCAGTATTTT

J gene: TRBJ1-6
V gene: TRBV7-2
clone size: many
D gene: TRBD1
CDR3 protein: CASSLDRGGNSPLHF
CDR3 DNA: TGTGCCAGCAGCTTAGACAGGGGAGGGAATTCACCCCTCCACTTT

J gene: TRBJ2-1
V gene: TRBV12-3/TRBV12-4
clone size: many
D gene: TRBD1
CDR3 protein: CASSLVDRAGEQFF
CDR3 DNA: TGTGCCAGCAGTTTAGTGGACAGGGCGGGTGAGCAGTTCTTC

J gene: TRBJ2-3
V gene: TRBV3-1
clone size: few
D gene: -
CDR3 protein: CASSQVVRPGFGTDTQYF
CDR3 DNA: TGTGCCAGCAGCCAAGTAGTTCGGCCCGGGTTTGGCACAGATACGCAGTATTTT

J gene: TRBJ2-1
V gene: TRBV24-1
clone size: many
D gene: TRBD1
CDR3 protein: CATSDSNRGSYNEQFF
CDR3 DNA: TGTGCCACCAGTGATTCAAACAGGGGTTCCTACAATGAGCAGTTCTTC

J gene: TRBJ2-1
V gene: TRBV5-1
clone size: many
D gene: -
CDR3 protein: CASSLVGYRGGNEQFF
CDR3 DNA: TGCGCCAGCAGCTTGGTAGGGTACAGGGGAGGCAATGAGCAGTTCTTC

J gene: TRBJ2-3
V gene: TRBV11-1
clone size: few
D gene: TRBD2
CDR3 protein: CASSPIKAGTSGSWDTQYF
CDR3 DNA: TGTGCCAGCAGCCCGATAAAAGCCGGGACTAGCGGGAGTTGGGATACGCAGTATTTT

J gene: TRBJ2-1
V gene: TRBV20-1
clone size: many
D gene: TRBD2
CDR3 protein: CSARGLAGANEQFF
CDR3 DNA: TGCAGTGCTAGGGGACTAGCGGGAGCCAATGAGCAGTTCTTC

J gene: TRBJ1-1
V gene: TRBV29-1
clone size: many
D gene: -
CDR3 protein: CSPSRNTEAFF
CDR3 DNA: TGCAGCCCCTCCCGAAACACTGAAGCTTTCTTT

J gene: TRBJ2-2
V gene: TRBV4-2
clone size: many
D gene: -
CDR3 protein: CASSQDLGRPWTGELFF
CDR3 DNA: TGTGCCAGCAGCCAAGATCTGGGGCGCCCGTGGACCGGGGAGCTGTTTTTT

J gene: TRBJ2-3
V gene: TRBV7-2
clone size: many
D gene: TRBD2
CDR3 protein: CASSHSGGLSGTDTQYF
CDR3 DNA: TGTGCCAGCAGTCATAGCGGGGGGCTCTCTGGCACAGATACGCAGTATTTT

J gene: TRBJ2-5
V gene: TRBV18
clone size: many
D gene: TRBD1
CDR3 protein: CASSADRGGETQYF
CDR3 DNA: TGTGCCAGCTCAGCCGACAGGGGAGGAGAGACCCAGTACTTC

J gene: TRBJ1-2
V gene: TRBV20-1
clone size: few
D gene: TRBD1
CDR3 protein: CSAAGQGIRLGGYTF
CDR3 DNA: TGCAGTGCTGCGGGACAGGGTATTAGATTAGGTGGCTACACCTTC

J gene: TRBJ2-3
V gene: TRBV11-2
clone size: many
D gene: TRBD2
CDR3 protein: CASSFKAKTLAVVKDTQYF
CDR3 DNA: TGTGCCAGCAGCTTTAAGGCCAAAACACTAGCGGTGGTTAAAGATACGCAGTATTTT

J gene: TRBJ1-4
V gene: TRBV7-9
clone size: many
D gene: -
CDR3 protein: CASKGTATNEKLFF
CDR3 DNA: TGTGCCAGCAAAGGAACTGCAACTAATGAAAAACTGTTTTTT

J gene: TRBJ2-3
V gene: TRBV7-9
clone size: many
D gene: -
CDR3 protein: CASSLRTDTQYF
CDR3 DNA: TGTGCCAGCAGTCTACGCACAGATACGCAGTATTTT

J gene: TRBJ1-6
V gene: TRBV3-1
clone size: -
D gene: -
CDR3 protein: CASSQEGSKLPLHF
CDR3 DNA: TGTGCCAGCAGCCAAGAAGGGAGTAAGTTGCCCCTCCACTTT

J gene: TRBJ2-7
V gene: TRBV7-2
clone size: -
D gene: -
CDR3 protein: CASSLEDHSYEQYF
CDR3 DNA: TGTGCCAGCAGCTTAGAGGACCACTCCTACGAGCAGTACTTC

J gene: TRBJ2-1
V gene: TRBV24-1
clone size: many
D gene: TRBD2
CDR3 protein: CATSDPSGVYNEQFF
CDR3 DNA: TGTGCCACCAGTGATCCTAGCGGGGTATACAATGAGCAGTTCTTC

J gene: TRBJ1-6
V gene: TRBV3-1
clone size: -
D gene: -
CDR3 protein: CASSQGSDSPLHF
CDR3 DNA: TGTGCCAGCAGCCAAGGCAGTGATTCACCCCTCCACTTT

J gene: TRBJ2-1
V gene: TRBV20-1
clone size: many
D gene: TRBD2
CDR3 protein: CSAQSLAGGPHSYNEQFF
CDR3 DNA: TGCAGTGCGCAGTCTCTAGCGGGGGGGCCTCACTCCTACAATGAGCAGTTCTTC

J gene: TRBJ1-2
V gene: TRBV7-2
clone size: many
D gene: -
CDR3 protein: CASSLSQYGYTF
CDR3 DNA: TGTGCCAGCAGCTTATCACAGTATGGCTACACCTTC

J gene: TRBJ1-5
V gene: TRBV5-1
clone size: many
D gene: TRBD1
CDR3 protein: CASSRTGSDQPQHF
CDR3 DNA: TGCGCCAGCAGCAGGACAGGGTCGGATCAGCCCCAGCATTTT

J gene: TRBJ1-2
V gene: TRBV6-1
clone size: many
D gene: -
CDR3 protein: CASSLRGGLAYGYTF
CDR3 DNA: TGTGCCAGCAGCCTTCGCGGGGGATTGGCCTATGGCTACACCTTC

J gene: TRBJ2-2
V gene: TRBV6-2/TRBV6-3
clone size: -
D gene: TRBD1
CDR3 protein: CASSSDREGTGELFF
CDR3 DNA: TGTGCCAGCAGCTCTGACAGGGAAGGCACCGGGGAGCTGTTTTTT